The 27 T cell receptor beta chains below all came from one sample that was sequenced in a study of cytomegalovirus exposure and HLA in healthy donors. PCR involved 60 Vbeta and 13 Jbeta primers. The data were produced by immunoSEQ multiplex PCR, yet TCRdb's version contains in-frame clones alone and is incomplete. The sample comprises about 190,000 clones, over 80% of which are singletons, and roughly a tenth rests with the top ten. Sequencing used PBMCs. These receptors were collected from a woman between 45 and 65 years old in good health and CMV-seropositive.

This chain connects TRBV19 to TRBJ1-6; D is perhaps TRBD1 (5 bases). The CDR3 loop spans 17 amino acids. V was clipped by 2 bases and J by 8 bases, with 19 bases between them. CDR1 is LNHDA, CDR2 SQIVND, per germline (reference sequence). CDR3: CASSIRSGGVGDSPLHF. CDR3 sequence (DNA): TGTGCCAGTAGTATACGGTCGGGAGGGGTCGGGGATTCACCCCTCCACTTT.

This sequence joins TRBV7-6 and TRBJ2-1, with 7 bases that match TRBD2. Germline CDR1 reads SGHVS; CDR2 reads FNYEAQ. The CDR3 runs to 16 residues. The J segment lost 0 bases and the V segment lost 1 base, leaving 3 bases of the junction unmatched. CDR3 nucleotides: TGTGCCAGCAGCTTAGGGGGCGGGGGCTCCTACAATGAGCAGTTCTTC. Amino acid sequence: CASSLGGGGSYNEQFF.

This clone was counted a few times. J is TRBJ2-5 and V is TRBV15; 8 bases match TRBD2. The last part of the DNA fits TRBJ2-7 better; the J call may be wrong. Germline CDR1 reads LNHNV; CDR2 reads YYDKDF (reference sequence). The CDR3 length is 16 residues. CDR3: CATSRGAGGEVDEQYF. The CDR3 DNA reads TGTGCCACCAGCAGAGGGGCGGGGGGCGAGGTGGACGAGCAGTACTTC.

The rearrangement uses TRBV29-1 and TRBJ1-1; tentative D call: TRBD1 (6 bases). The CDR3 spans 13 residues. V was shortened by 3 bases and J by 1 base, with 9 bases between the two germline ends. From germline, CDR1 is SQVTM and CDR2 ANQGSEA. In DNA, the CDR3 is TGCAGCGTTGAGGGGGGGCCGAACACTGAAGCTTTCTTT. It specifies CSVEGGPNTEAFF.

The J gene is TRBJ1-1, the V gene TRBV7-9; D is undetermined. Deletions cut 7 bases from V and 0 bases from J, with 15 bases between. Germline V gene sequence: CDR1 SEHNR, CDR2 FQNEAQ (reference sequence). The CDR3 contains 15 residues. In DNA, the CDR3 is TGTGCCAGCAATATGAGGAGCGGCGTGAACACTGAAGCTTTCTTT. Its protein is CASNMRSGVNTEAFF.

The chain employs TRBV5-4 and TRBJ1-2; tentatively, D is TRBD1 (5 bases). The CDR3 has 16 residues. From germline, CDR1 is SGHNT and CDR2 YYREEE (reference sequence). Trimming stripped 4 bases from V and 10 bases from J, with 26 bases between. The CDR3 protein is CASSPPPGGYGYDYTF. The CDR3 DNA reads as TGTGCCAGCAGCCCACCCCCCGGGGGTTATGGCTACGACTACACCTTC.

The J gene is TRBJ1-6, the V gene TRBV5-5; TRBD1 aligns across 7 bases. The CDR3 loop spans 14 amino acids. Trimming cost V 6 bases and J 7 bases; bases outside gene matches: 7. From germline, CDR1 is SGHKS and CDR2 YYEKEE (reference sequence). The CDR3 nucleotides are TGTGCCAGCATCAAGGGACAGAGCAATTCACCCCTCCACTTT. Its translation is CASIKGQSNSPLHF.

This sequence joins TRBV9 and TRBJ2-6; D is possibly TRBD2 (5 bases). The CDR3 length is 17 residues. Looked up from germline, CDR1 is SGDLS and CDR2 is YYNGEE. The V end was cut by 0 bases, the J end by 0 bases, with 10 bases between. The CDR3 spells CASSVGGLPSGANVLTF. In nucleotides, the CDR3 is TGTGCCAGCAGCGTAGGAGGGTTACCCTCTGGGGCCAACGTCCTGACTTTC. Together with reference TRBV9 and TRBJ2-6, the CDR3 gives the full variable domain: DSGVTQTPKHLITATGQRVTLRCSPRSGDLSVYWYQQSLDQGLQFLIQYYNGEERAKGNILERFSAQQFPDLHSELNLSSLELGDSALYFCASSVGGLPSGANVLTFGAGSRLTVL.

The chain recombines TRBV7-2 with TRBJ2-5, with D possibly matching TRBD2 (5 bases). Germline V gene data show CDR1 as SGHTA and CDR2 as FQGNSA. V was trimmed by 4 bases and J by 2 bases, leaving 8 bases between them. The length of the CDR3 is 13 residues. In DNA form, the CDR3 reads TGTGCCAGCAGCTACGGGATACAAGAGACCCAGTACTTC. It translates to CASSYGIQETQYF.

The rearrangement joins TRBV30 to TRBJ2-3; TRBD1 matches at 9 bases. Unmatched junction bases numbered 10, after V lost 5 bases and J lost 4 bases. CDR1 GTSNPN and CDR2 SVGIG come from the germline V gene (reference sequence). The CDR3 runs to 15 residues. The CDR3 here is CAWGQGMSSSDTQYF. CDR3 in DNA: TGTGCCTGGGGACAGGGGATGAGCAGCTCAGATACGCAGTATTTT.

The sample holds one count of this clone. V is TRBV7-9 and J is TRBJ2-1; 9 bases align to TRBD1. The J segment lost 4 bases and the V segment lost 4 bases, leaving 5 bases of the junction unmatched. This CDR3 has 15 residues. The V gene's germline CDR1 is SEHNR and CDR2 FQNEAQ (reference sequence). The CDR3 bases are TGTGCCAGCAGCTCCGGGACAGGGTTTTACAATGAGCAGTTCTTC. It yields the protein CASSSGTGFYNEQFF.

The J gene is TRBJ1-1, the V gene TRBV10-3, with 9 bases matching TRBD1. Losses at the gene ends were 3 bases for V and 5 bases for J; bases not matched to a gene: 16. CDR1 and CDR2 from the germline V gene are ENHRY and SYGVKD. The CDR3 sequence is 18 residues long. For the CDR3, the DNA is TGTGCCATCAGTGACGGACCCTGGGACAGGGACATGGGGACTGAAGCTTTCTTT. The encoded protein is CAISDGPWDRDMGTEAFF.

This sequence joins TRBV9 and TRBJ2-1, with D maybe TRBD2 (5 bases). Germline lookup yields CDR1 SGDLS and CDR2 YYNGEE. V was pared by 0 bases and J by 0 bases, with 10 bases between. This CDR3 has 16 residues. CDR3 region: CASSVDVGSSYNEQFF. CDR3 in DNA: TGTGCCAGCAGCGTAGACGTAGGGAGCTCCTACAATGAGCAGTTCTTC.

The rearrangement links TRBV19 to TRBJ1-2, with D unresolved. Trimming shortened V by 5 bases and J by 3 bases, and 16 bases separated the two germline ends. The CDR3 is 15 amino acids. Germline assignment: CDR1 LNHDA and CDR2 SQIVND (reference sequence). The DNA of the CDR3 is TGTGCCAGTAGTCCCGAGGGCAGACCTTACTATGGCTACACCTTC. Encoded protein: CASSPEGRPYYGYTF.

With regard to this clone: Other DNA sequences in the sample encode the same CDR3. V gene TRBV9 combines with J gene TRBJ1-1; possibly TRBD1 for D (5 bases). The germline gives CDR1 SGDLS, CDR2 YYNGEE. Trimming took 3 bases from V and 2 from J, leaving 8 bases between them. The CDR3 is 13 amino acids. CDR3 protein: CASSATVNTEAFF. The CDR3 DNA follows: TGTGCCAGCAGCGCGACAGTAAACACTGAAGCTTTCTTT.

The chain joins TRBV4-1 to TRBJ2-5, with a tentative D call TRBD1 (5 bases). The CDR3 loop spans 16 amino acids. V shed 0 bases and J shed 5 bases, with 16 bases lying between them. Germline loops: CDR1 MGHRA, CDR2 YSYEKL. CDR3 region: CASSQEGSGSVETQYF. CDR3 coding DNA: TGCGCCAGCAGCCAAGAAGGTTCAGGGTCCGTGGAGACCCAGTACTTC.

A single count supports this clone. This sequence joins TRBV28 and TRBJ2-3; the D gene is possibly TRBD1 (5 bases). The CDR3 covers 12 residues. Per the germline V gene, CDR1 is MDHEN and CDR2 is SYDVKM. Trimming stripped 6 bases from V and 5 bases from J, with 9 bases between. CDR3 protein: CASRGLVDTQYF. DNA for the CDR3: TGTGCCAGCAGGGGGCTCGTAGATACGCAGTATTTT.

The chain links TRBV19 to TRBJ2-1, with D tentatively TRBD2 (6 bases). Trimming left V 4 bases short and J 0 bases short, with 10 bases between. The CDR3 is made up of 15 amino acids. The germline V gene has CDR1 LNHDA and CDR2 SQIVND (reference sequence). CDR3 sequence (DNA): TGTGCCAGTAGTACCGTGGGGGGCTCCTACAATGAGCAGTTCTTC. Its protein is CASSTVGGSYNEQFF.

V is TRBV5-5 and J is TRBJ2-1; D gene unclear. This CDR3 has 16 amino acids. The germline V and J ends were trimmed by 2 bases and 0 bases, with 12 bases remaining between them. The V gene's germline CDR1 is SGHKS and CDR2 YYEKEE (reference sequence). CDR3 sequence (DNA): TGTGCCAGCAGCTTATTACTCCAAAGCTCCTACAATGAGCAGTTCTTC. Its translation is CASSLLLQSSYNEQFF.

V and J are TRBV18 and TRBJ2-1, with 13 bases identical to TRBD2. The germline V gene has CDR1 KGHSH and CDR2 LQKENI. V lost 1 base and J lost 9; bases outside the gene matches: 6. CDR3 length equals 16 residues. The DNA for the CDR3 is TGTGCCAGCTCACCACAAACTAGCGGGGGGGCTGCTGAGCAGTTCTTC. Its protein is CASSPQTSGGAAEQFF.

The chain carries TRBV19 and TRBJ1-4, with 7 bases matching TRBD1. Germline-derived CDR1 and CDR2 are LNHDA and SQIVND (reference sequence). This CDR3 contains 20 residues. V was pared by 1 base and J by 5 bases, with 19 bases of the junction left unmatched. The CDR3 sequence: CASSIVLRRIRQGRNEKLFF. CDR3 DNA: TGTGCCAGTAGTATAGTACTCCGGCGGATACGACAGGGAAGGAATGAAAAACTGTTTTTT.

J is TRBJ2-1 and V is TRBV7-2, with D possibly TRBD2 on 6 matching bases. Germline-derived CDR1 and CDR2 are SGHTA and FQGNSA. V was pared by 1 base and J by 8 bases, with 12 bases between. This CDR3 has 14 amino acids. The CDR3 region has the DNA TGTGCCAGCAGCTTAGTAGGCTGGAGGGATGAGCAGTTCTTC. Its translation is CASSLVGWRDEQFF.

This sequence joins TRBV25-1 and TRBJ1-2; D might be TRBD1 (6 bases). Between the trimmed V and J ends, which lost 2 bases and 2 bases, there was a span of 15 bases. The CDR3 consists of 16 residues. CDR1 is MGHDK and CDR2 is SYGVNS in the germline V gene. In DNA form, the CDR3 reads TGTGCCAGCAGTGAAGATAAAGGGACAACCAACTATGGCTACACCTTC. Protein product: CASSEDKGTTNYGYTF.

This chain uses TRBV18 with TRBJ1-4, with 9 bases identical to TRBD1. This CDR3 is built from 16 residues. The J segment lost 5 bases and the V segment lost 3 bases, leaving 7 bases of the junction unmatched. Looked up from germline, CDR1 is KGHSH and CDR2 is LQKENI. In nucleotides, the CDR3 is TGTGCCAGCTCACCCCAAAGACAGGGGGGAAATGAAAAACTGTTTTTT. This codes for CASSPQRQGGNEKLFF. The full variable domain, its missing parts supplied by reference TRBV18 and TRBJ1-4, is NAGVMQNPRHLVRRRGQEARLRCSPMKGHSHVYWYRQLPEEGLKFMVYLQKENIIDESGMPKERFSAEFPKEGPSILRIQQVVRGDSAAYFCASSPQRQGGNEKLFFGSGTQLSVL.

The J gene is TRBJ2-5, the V gene TRBV7-3; 7 bases align to TRBD1. The CDR3 runs 15 residues. The germline CDR1 and CDR2 sequences are SGHTA and FQGTGA. The trim removed 4 bases at V and 5 bases at J, leaving 10 bases unmatched. CDR3 residues: CASSYRGSLGETQYF. CDR3 nucleotides: TGTGCCAGCAGCTACAGGGGATCTTTGGGGGAGACCCAGTACTTC. The full variable domain, with the rest looked up from reference TRBV7-3 and TRBJ2-5, is GAGVSQTPSNKVTEKGKYVELRCDPISGHTALYWYRQSLGQGPEFLIYFQGTGAADDSGLPNDRFFAVRPEGSVSTLKIQRTERGDSAVYLCASSYRGSLGETQYFGPGTRLLVL.

The CDR3 DNA sequence: TGTGCCAGCAGCGTAGTGGAAGCGGGGGGGTGGACCTACAATGAGCAGTTCTTC. It codes for CASSVVEAGGWTYNEQFF. The gene calls are TRBV9 and TRBJ2-1; 10 bases fit TRBD2. Per the germline V gene, CDR1 is SGDLS and CDR2 is YYNGEE. J gave up 2 bases and V 0 bases, and 8 bases lay outside the gene matches. This CDR3 comprises 18 residues.

The CDR3 DNA is TGTGCCAGTGCCCAGGGATCGCATGGCAATCAGCCCCAGCATTTT. It yields the protein CASAQGSHGNQPQHF. The rearrangement joins TRBV19 to TRBJ1-5; D is possibly TRBD1 (5 bases). CDR3 length equals 15 residues. Per the germline V gene, CDR1 is LNHDA and CDR2 is SQIVND (reference sequence). V lost 8 bases, J lost 2 bases, and 16 bases lay in between. The full variable domain, its missing parts supplied by reference TRBV19 and TRBJ1-5, is DGGITQSPKYLFRKEGQNVTLSCEQNLNHDAMYWYRQDPGQGLRLIYYSQIVNDFQKGDIAEGYSVSREKKESFPLTVTSAQKNPTAFYLCASAQGSHGNQPQHFGDGTRLSIL.